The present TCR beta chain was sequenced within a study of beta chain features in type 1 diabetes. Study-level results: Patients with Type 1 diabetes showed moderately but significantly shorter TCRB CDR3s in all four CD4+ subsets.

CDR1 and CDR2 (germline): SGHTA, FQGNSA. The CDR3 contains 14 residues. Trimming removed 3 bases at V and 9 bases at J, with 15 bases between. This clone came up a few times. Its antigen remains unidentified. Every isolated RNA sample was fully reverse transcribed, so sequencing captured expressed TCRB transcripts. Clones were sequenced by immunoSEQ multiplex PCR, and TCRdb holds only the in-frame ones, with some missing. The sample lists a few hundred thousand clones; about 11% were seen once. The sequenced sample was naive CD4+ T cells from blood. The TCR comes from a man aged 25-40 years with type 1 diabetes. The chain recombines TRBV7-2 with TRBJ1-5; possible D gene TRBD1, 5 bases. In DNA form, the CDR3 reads TGTGCCAGCAGCTTGACAGTTGGGGGAGGGCCCCAGCATTTT. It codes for CASSLTVGGGPQHF.